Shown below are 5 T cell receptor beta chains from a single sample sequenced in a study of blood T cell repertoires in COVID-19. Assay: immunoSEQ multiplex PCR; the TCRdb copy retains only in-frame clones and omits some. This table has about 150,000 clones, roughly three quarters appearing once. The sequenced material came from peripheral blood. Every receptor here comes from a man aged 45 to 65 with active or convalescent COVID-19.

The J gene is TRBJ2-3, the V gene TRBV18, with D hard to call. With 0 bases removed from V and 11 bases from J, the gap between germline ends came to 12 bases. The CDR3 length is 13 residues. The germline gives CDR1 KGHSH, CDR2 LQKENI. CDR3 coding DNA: TGTGCCAGCTCACCACCGCAGATCACGGGGCAGTATTTT. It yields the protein CASSPPQITGQYF.

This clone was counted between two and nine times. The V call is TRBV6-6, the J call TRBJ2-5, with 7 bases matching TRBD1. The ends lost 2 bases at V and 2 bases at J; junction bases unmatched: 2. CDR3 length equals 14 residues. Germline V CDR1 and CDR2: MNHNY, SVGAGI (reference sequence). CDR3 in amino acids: CASSYQGQQETQYF. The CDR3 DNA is TGTGCCAGCAGTTACCAGGGACAGCAAGAGACCCAGTACTTC.

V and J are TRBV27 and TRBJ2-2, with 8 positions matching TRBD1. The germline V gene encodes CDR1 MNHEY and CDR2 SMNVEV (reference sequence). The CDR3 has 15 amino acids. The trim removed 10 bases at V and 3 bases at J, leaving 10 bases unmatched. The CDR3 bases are TGTGCCACCTCGACAGGGGCCGCGTACACCGGGGAGCTGTTTTTT. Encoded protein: CATSTGAAYTGELFF.

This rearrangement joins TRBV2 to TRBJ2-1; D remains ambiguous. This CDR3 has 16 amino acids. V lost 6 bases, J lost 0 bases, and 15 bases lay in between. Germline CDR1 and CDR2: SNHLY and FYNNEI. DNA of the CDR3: TGTGCCAGCAGAGTCAGTTTTACAAGCTCCTACAATGAGCAGTTCTTC. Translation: CASRVSFTSSYNEQFF.

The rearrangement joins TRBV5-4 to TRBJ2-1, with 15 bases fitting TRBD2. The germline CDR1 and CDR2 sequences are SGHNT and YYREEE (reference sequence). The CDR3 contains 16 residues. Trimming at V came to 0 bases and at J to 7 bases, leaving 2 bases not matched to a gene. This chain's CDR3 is CASSLGTSGRANEQFF. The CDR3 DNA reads TGTGCCAGCAGCTTGGGGACTAGCGGGAGGGCAAATGAGCAGTTCTTC.